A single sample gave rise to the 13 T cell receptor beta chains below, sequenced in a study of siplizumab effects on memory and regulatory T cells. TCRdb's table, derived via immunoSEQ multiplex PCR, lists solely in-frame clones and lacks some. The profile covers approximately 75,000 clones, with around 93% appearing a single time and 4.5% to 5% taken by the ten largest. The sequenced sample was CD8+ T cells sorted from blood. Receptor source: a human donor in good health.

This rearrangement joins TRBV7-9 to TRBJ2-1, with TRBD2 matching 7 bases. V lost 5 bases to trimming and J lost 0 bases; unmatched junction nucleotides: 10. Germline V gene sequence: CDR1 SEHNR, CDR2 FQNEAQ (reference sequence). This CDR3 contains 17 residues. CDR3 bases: TGTGCCAGCAGCGACCCCAGCGGGGCAAGCTCCTACAATGAGCAGTTCTTC. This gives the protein CASSDPSGASSYNEQFF.

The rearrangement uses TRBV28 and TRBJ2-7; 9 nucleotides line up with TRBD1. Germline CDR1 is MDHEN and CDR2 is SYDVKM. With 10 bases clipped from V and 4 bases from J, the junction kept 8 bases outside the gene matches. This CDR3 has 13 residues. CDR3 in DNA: TGTGCCACCGGGACAGGGCTTACGTACGAGCAGTACTTC. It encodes CATGTGLTYEQYF.

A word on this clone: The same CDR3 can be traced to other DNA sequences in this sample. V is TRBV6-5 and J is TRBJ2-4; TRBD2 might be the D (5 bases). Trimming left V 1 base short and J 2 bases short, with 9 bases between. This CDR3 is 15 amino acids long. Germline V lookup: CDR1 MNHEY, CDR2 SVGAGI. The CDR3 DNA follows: TGTGCCAGCAGTTACTTTCACGGGACCAAAAACATTCAGTACTTC. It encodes CASSYFHGTKNIQYF.

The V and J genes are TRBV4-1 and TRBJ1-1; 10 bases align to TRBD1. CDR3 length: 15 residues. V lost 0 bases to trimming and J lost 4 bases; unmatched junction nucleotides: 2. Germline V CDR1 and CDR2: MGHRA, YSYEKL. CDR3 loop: CASSQEDRGITEAFF. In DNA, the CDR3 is TGCGCCAGCAGCCAAGAGGACAGGGGGATCACTGAAGCTTTCTTT.

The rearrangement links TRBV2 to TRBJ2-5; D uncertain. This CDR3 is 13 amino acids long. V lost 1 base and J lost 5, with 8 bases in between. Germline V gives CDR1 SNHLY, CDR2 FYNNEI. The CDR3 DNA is TGTGCCAGCAGTGAAGATTTGAGGGAGACCCAGTACTTC. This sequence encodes CASSEDLRETQYF.

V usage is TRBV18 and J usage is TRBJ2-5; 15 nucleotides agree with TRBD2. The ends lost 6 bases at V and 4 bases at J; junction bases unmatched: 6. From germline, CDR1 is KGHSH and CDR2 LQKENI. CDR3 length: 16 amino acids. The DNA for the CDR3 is TGTGCCAGCTCCCAAGGACTAGCGGGGGGGCGAGAGACCCAGTACTTC. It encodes CASSQGLAGGRETQYF.

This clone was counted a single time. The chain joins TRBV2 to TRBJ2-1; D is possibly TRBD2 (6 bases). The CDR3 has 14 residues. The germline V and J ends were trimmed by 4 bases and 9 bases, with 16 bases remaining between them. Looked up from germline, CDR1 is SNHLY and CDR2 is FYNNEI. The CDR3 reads CASSAIIGGTEQFF. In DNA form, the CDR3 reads TGTGCCAGCAGTGCCATCATAGGAGGGACTGAGCAGTTCTTC.

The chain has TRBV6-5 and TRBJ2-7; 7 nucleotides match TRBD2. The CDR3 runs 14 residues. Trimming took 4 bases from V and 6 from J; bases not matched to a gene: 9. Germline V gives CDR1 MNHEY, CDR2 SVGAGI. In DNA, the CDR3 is TGTGCCAGCAGTTTGAGGGGTGGGAGGGCCGAGCAGTACTTC. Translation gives CASSLRGGRAEQYF.

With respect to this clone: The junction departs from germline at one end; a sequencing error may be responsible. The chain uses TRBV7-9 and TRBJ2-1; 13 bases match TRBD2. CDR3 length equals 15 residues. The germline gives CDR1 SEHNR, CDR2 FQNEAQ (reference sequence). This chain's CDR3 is CASTLYGLAGDEQFF. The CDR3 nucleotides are TGTGCCAGCACCTTATACGGACTAGCGGGGGATGAGCAGTTCTTC.

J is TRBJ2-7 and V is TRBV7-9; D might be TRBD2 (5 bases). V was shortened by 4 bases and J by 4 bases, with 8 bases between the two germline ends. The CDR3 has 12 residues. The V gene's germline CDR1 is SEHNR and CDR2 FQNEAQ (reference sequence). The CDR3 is CASSSTGYEQYF. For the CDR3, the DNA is TGTGCCAGCAGCTCGACGGGATACGAGCAGTACTTC.

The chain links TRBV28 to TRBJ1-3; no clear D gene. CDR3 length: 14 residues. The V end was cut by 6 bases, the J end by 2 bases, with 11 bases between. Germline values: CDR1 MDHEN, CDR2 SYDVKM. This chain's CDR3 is CASSQTLTGNTIYF. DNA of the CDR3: TGTGCCAGCAGCCAGACGCTCACTGGAAACACCATATATTTT.

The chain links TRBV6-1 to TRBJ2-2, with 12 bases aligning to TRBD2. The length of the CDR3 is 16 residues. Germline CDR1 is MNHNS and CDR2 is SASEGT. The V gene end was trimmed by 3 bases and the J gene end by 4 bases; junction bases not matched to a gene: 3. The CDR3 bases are TGTGCCAGCAGTGACAGACTAGCGGGGGTCACCGGGGAGCTGTTTTTT. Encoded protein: CASSDRLAGVTGELFF.

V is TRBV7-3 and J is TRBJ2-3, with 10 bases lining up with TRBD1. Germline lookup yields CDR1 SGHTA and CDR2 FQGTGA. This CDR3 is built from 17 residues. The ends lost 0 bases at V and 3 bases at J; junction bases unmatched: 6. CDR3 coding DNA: TGTGCCAGCAGCTTAACCCCGGGACAGGGGTTGACAGATACGCAGTATTTT. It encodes CASSLTPGQGLTDTQYF.